This T cell receptor beta chain was sequenced during a study of somatic mutations in cytotoxic T cells in rheumatoid arthritis. Study summary: T-cell populations stained with V beta antibodies were in some cases flow-sorted at nearly 100% purity, including V beta1+ cells that were sequenced for TCRB.

Sequencing was performed with immunoSEQ multiplex PCR; in TCRdb, only in-frame clones are kept and a portion is missing. The sample contains just over 15,000 clones, more than 70% of which appear only once. Study results and limitations: Antigens bound by the expanded CD8+ clones were not identified. The top CD8+ clone topped 20% of CD8+ cells in about an eighth of the roughly 65 patients. Comparison of CD8+ T-cell clonality between rheumatoid arthritis patients and age-matched healthy controls yielded no significant difference.

Remarks on this clone: Antigen unknown.

Trimming took 1 base from V and 3 from J; bases not matched to a gene: 15. The germline V gene encodes CDR1 MNHNS and CDR2 SASEGT. This CDR3 spans 19 amino acids. The TCR was taken from an adult with rheumatoid arthritis. Material for sequencing was CD8+ T cells sorted from blood. V and J are TRBV6-1 and TRBJ2-5; 9 bases line up with TRBD2. CDR3 in DNA: TGTGCCAGCAGTGAAGGTCTTTTCTTTGCGGGGGGGGACAAAGAGACCCAGTACTTC. It translates to CASSEGLFFAGGDKETQYF.